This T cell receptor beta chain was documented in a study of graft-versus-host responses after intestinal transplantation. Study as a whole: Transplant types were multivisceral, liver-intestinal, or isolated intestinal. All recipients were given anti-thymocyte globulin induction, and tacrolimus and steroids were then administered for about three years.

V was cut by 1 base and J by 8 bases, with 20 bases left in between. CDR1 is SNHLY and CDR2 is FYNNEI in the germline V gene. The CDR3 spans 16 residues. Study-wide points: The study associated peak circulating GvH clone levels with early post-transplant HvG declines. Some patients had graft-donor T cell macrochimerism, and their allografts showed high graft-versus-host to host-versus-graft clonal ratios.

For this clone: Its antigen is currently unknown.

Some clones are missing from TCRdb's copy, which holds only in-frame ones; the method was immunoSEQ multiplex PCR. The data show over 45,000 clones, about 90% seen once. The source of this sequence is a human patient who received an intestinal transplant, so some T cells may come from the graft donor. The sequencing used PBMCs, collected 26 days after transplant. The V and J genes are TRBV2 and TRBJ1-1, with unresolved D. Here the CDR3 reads CASSEVALAHGPEAFF. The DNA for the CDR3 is TGTGCCAGCAGTGAAGTAGCCCTAGCTCACGGGCCCGAAGCTTTCTTT.